A selection of T cell receptor beta chains follows, all from one sample in a study of T-cell memory formation after mild COVID-19. TCRdb re-called the 5' RACE reads with MiXCR, one entry per CDR3 protein. The table records 550,000 to 700,000 distinct CDR3 sequences, roughly 17% of them present only once. Input material: PBMCs or a T cell subset sorted from them (not recorded which). The source is an adult woman who had mild COVID-19 (a few samples of this study predate the infection). Cell type and time point are not known. Each CDR3 is given with its conserved first and last residue. Fields, in order: J gene, V gene, D gene, clone size, CDR3 DNA, CDR3 protein. D genes are given only for firm matches. Size is omitted from some rows. Given values are once, few, many or a class for expanded clones.

TRBJ2-1	TRBV11-3	.	.	TGTGCCAGCAGGGGTAGGGGCCCCTACAATGAGCAGTTCTTC	CASRGRGPYNEQFF
TRBJ1-1	TRBV6-4	TRBD1	.	TGTGCCAGCAGTGACTTAAGGGACAGGGACACTGAAGCTTTCTTT	CASSDLRDRDTEAFF
TRBJ2-3	TRBV4-2	.	few	TGTGCCAGCAGCCTCAAGCTAGGGAGCACAGATACGCAGTATTTT	CASSLKLGSTDTQYF
TRBJ1-2	TRBV20-1	.	few	TGCAGTGCTAGAGAAGGGCCGGGGAGAGGAGGCTACACCTTC	CSAREGPGRGGYTF
TRBJ2-7	TRBV4-1	TRBD1	few	TGCGCCAGCAGCCCCATCCTAAGACAGGGGACGTTTCAGTACTTC	CASSPILRQGTFQYF
TRBJ1-1	TRBV14	TRBD1	.	TGTGCCAGCAGCCAGCAGGACAGGGGCCGCAACACTGAAGCTTTCTTT	CASSQQDRGRNTEAFF
TRBJ1-1	TRBV12-3/TRBV12-4	.	few	TGTGCCAGCAGTCCCTCCTTTGAAGCTTTCTTT	CASSPSFEAFF
TRBJ1-6	TRBV12-3/TRBV12-4	TRBD1	once	TGTGCCAGCAATTTACAGGGGTATAATTCACCCCTCCACTTT	CASNLQGYNSPLHF
TRBJ2-5	TRBV7-7	.	.	TGTGCCAGCAGCCCGACCATGGGGCGGGGACAAGAGACCCAGTACTTC	CASSPTMGRGQETQYF
TRBJ1-5	TRBV20-1	.	few	TGCAGTGCTAGAGATAATAAAGGACTCTCGACTCAGCCCCAGCATTTT	CSARDNKGLSTQPQHF
TRBJ1-1	TRBV7-2	.	few	TGTGCCAGCAGCTTATACCTGGGCCCTGAAGCTTTCTTT	CASSLYLGPEAFF
TRBJ1-3	TRBV11-3	.	.	TGTGCCAGCAGCTTAAGGGTATCCTCTGGAAACACCATATATTTT	CASSLRVSSGNTIYF
TRBJ2-1	TRBV5-6	TRBD2	.	TGTGTTACGGGAGGCAGCTCCTACAATGAGCAGTTCTTC	CVTGGSSYNEQFF
TRBJ1-6	TRBV6-6	TRBD1	.	TGTGCCAGCAGTCCTCGGACAGGAAACTATAATTCACCCCTCCACTTT	CASSPRTGNYNSPLHF
TRBJ2-3	TRBV4-2	.	few	TGTGCCAGCAGCCAGGCCGGAAGCGGCGGCGCAGATACGCAGTATTTT	CASSQAGSGGADTQYF
TRBJ2-7	TRBV30	.	few	TGTGCCTGGAGTCCCTGGGACTCGGGCGAGCAGTACTTC	CAWSPWDSGEQYF
TRBJ2-1	TRBV6-5	TRBD2	.	TGTGCCAGCAGGAGAGAGCGGGAAACTTACAATGAGCAGTTCTTC	CASRRERETYNEQFF
TRBJ2-1	TRBV7-2	.	.	TGTGCCAGCAGCTTACAGGGGCGGGATGAGCAGTTCTTC	CASSLQGRDEQFF
TRBJ2-1	TRBV9	TRBD2	many	TGTGCCAGCAGCGTAGATGGATGGGCGGGAGGCTACAATGAGCAGTTCTTC	CASSVDGWAGGYNEQFF
TRBJ1-4	TRBV4-3	.	.	TGCGCCAGCAGCCAAAGGACCGAATACGATAAAAAACTGTTTTTT	CASSQRTEYDKKLFF
TRBJ1-1	TRBV30	.	.	TGTGCCTGGGACCAGGGGAACACTGAAGCTTTCTTT	CAWDQGNTEAFF
TRBJ2-2	TRBV5-5	TRBD2	few	TGTGCCAGCAGCTTGCCGGGAGGCGACACCGGGGAGCTGTTTTTT	CASSLPGGDTGELFF
TRBJ2-2	TRBV7-9	.	few	TGTGCCAGCACCCGGGGGTACACCGGGGAGCTGTTTTTT	CASTRGYTGELFF
TRBJ2-7	TRBV5-1	.	.	TGCGCCAGCAGCCCCCCCGGCAGGGCGGCCTACGAGCAGTACTTC	CASSPPGRAAYEQYF
TRBJ2-3	TRBV7-3	.	few	TGTGCCAGCAGCTTAGGGGAAGGTGGGGATAAGTATTTT	CASSLGEGGDKYF
TRBJ2-7	TRBV2	TRBD2	few	TGTGCCGGAAAACTAGCGGGAGGTTACGAGCAGTACTTC	CAGKLAGGYEQYF
TRBJ2-3	TRBV12-3/TRBV12-4	.	once	TGTGCCAGCAGTTTATCTACGCAGTATTTT	CASSLSTQYF
TRBJ2-5	TRBV20-1	.	.	TGCAGTGCCACCATTTTACAGCCAGCCCAAGAGACCCAGTACTTC	CSATILQPAQETQYF
TRBJ2-3	TRBV20-1	.	many	TGCAGTGCTACCTCCCGGCGGGGAGGAAGCACAGATACGCAGTATTTT	CSATSRRGGSTDTQYF
TRBJ1-1	TRBV7-9	TRBD1	few	TGTGCCAGCAGGGACAGGGATGAAGCTTTCTTT	CASRDRDEAFF
TRBJ1-4	TRBV5-1	TRBD1	.	TGCGCCAGCAGCTCTGACCATCTCGGGGACAGGGCGTACGAAAAACTGTTTTTT	CASSSDHLGDRAYEKLFF
TRBJ2-2	TRBV30	TRBD1	.	TGTGCCTGGAGTATCCAGGGGGCGAGGACCGGGGAGCTGTTTTTT	CAWSIQGARTGELFF
TRBJ2-1	TRBV5-8	.	.	TGTGCCAGCAGCCCGCGGTCGTGGGGAGAGGTGTACAATGAGCAGTTCTTC	CASSPRSWGEVYNEQFF
TRBJ2-5	TRBV11-3	.	few	TGTGCCAGCAGCCGCGGACACCTCCAAGAGACCCAGTACTTC	CASSRGHLQETQYF
TRBJ1-1	TRBV6-2/TRBV6-3	.	few	TGTGCCAGCAGTTACTCAATACAGGGCCCTGAAGCTTTCTTT	CASSYSIQGPEAFF
TRBJ1-1	TRBV7-6	.	.	TGTGCCAGCAGCTTGGACAGTGGGGGTACTGAAGCTTTCTTT	CASSLDSGGTEAFF
TRBJ2-3	TRBV20-1	TRBD1	.	TGCAGTGCCGAGGGACAGGTGGGCACAGATACGCAGTATTTT	CSAEGQVGTDTQYF
TRBJ2-1	TRBV5-4	.	.	TGTGCCAGCAGCTTAGGTTTGCGGGAATCTAACAAGGGGTACTACAATGAGCAGTTCTTC	CASSLGLRESNKGYYNEQFF
TRBJ2-1	TRBV12-3/TRBV12-4	TRBD1	.	TGTGCCAGCAGTTTGGACCACAGGGGCGGTGAGCAGTTCTTC	CASSLDHRGGEQFF
TRBJ2-3	TRBV12-3/TRBV12-4	.	many	TGTGCCACCCGACAGAGTGGTAAAGGCTCAGATACGCAGTATTTT	CATRQSGKGSDTQYF
TRBJ1-4	TRBV6-6	TRBD1	.	TGTGCCAGCAGTGGACAGGGAACTAATGAAAAACTGTTTTTT	CASSGQGTNEKLFF